Listed below are T cell receptor beta chains from one sample, sequenced in a study of cytomegalovirus exposure and HLA in healthy donors. Profiled with immunoSEQ multiplex PCR; TCRdb holds only in-frame clones, not every one. The sample lists roughly 200,000 clones, about 82% occurring once. Sequenced input: PBMCs. The receptors here all came from a woman aged 50 to 65 in good health and CMV-seronegative. The CDR3 runs from the conserved cysteine through the conserved F or W. The D gene is left open where the match is weak. A row's size may be missing; if present it is once, few, many or a size class.

V gene	clone size	J gene	D gene	CDR3 DNA	CDR3 protein
TRBV4-3	-	TRBJ1-1	-	TGCGCCAGCAGCCAAGTGTACAGTTCCGAAGCTTTCTTT	CASSQVYSSEAFF
TRBV15	-	TRBJ1-1	TRBD1	TGTGCCACCAGCGGGGACAGGGCGAAGACTGAAGCTTTCTTT	CATSGDRAKTEAFF
TRBV10-1	-	TRBJ2-3	TRBD2	TGCGCCAGCAGGGTGCGGCGGAATCTAGCGGGAGTAGATACGCAGTATTTT	CASRVRRNLAGVDTQYF
TRBV5-6	-	TRBJ2-7	TRBD1	TGTGCCAGCAGCTTACCGGGACAGGGCTCCTACGAGCAGTACTTC	CASSLPGQGSYEQYF
TRBV7-2	-	TRBJ1-5	-	TGTGCCAGCAGCCCACAACCCATATTACCCGGCGGTCAGCCCCAGCATTTT	CASSPQPILPGGQPQHF
TRBV28	once	TRBJ1-2	-	TGTGCCAGCAGTAGCTCCGGGGGTTGGTATGGCTACACCTTC	CASSSSGGWYGYTF
TRBV18	once	TRBJ2-3	TRBD2	TGTGCCAGTTGCCCCCTAGCGGGAGAAACAGATACGCAGTATTTT	CASCPLAGETDTQYF
TRBV7-9	-	TRBJ2-7	-	TGTGCCAGCAGCTTATTGGGGGGACAGAACTACGAGCAGTACTTC	CASSLLGGQNYEQYF
TRBV9	-	TRBJ2-5	TRBD1	TGTGCCAGCAGCGTAGGAACGGGGACAGACCAAGAGACCCAGTACTTC	CASSVGTGTDQETQYF
TRBV20-1	-	TRBJ2-1	-	TGCAGTGCTAGAGATTCGGATGAGCAGTTCTTC	CSARDSDEQFF
TRBV28	-	TRBJ1-1	-	TGTGCCAGCAGCCGCCTGAGCACTGAAGCTTTCTTT	CASSRLSTEAFF
TRBV5-1	-	TRBJ1-1	-	TGCGCCAGCAGCTTGAGGAGTATCGGAATAAATACCCGCATGAACACTGAAGCTTTCTTT	CASSLRSIGINTRMNTEAFF
TRBV9	-	TRBJ2-1	-	TGTGCCAGCAGCGTACGGGGATCGGACAATGAGCAGTTCTTC	CASSVRGSDNEQFF
TRBV5-1	-	TRBJ2-2	-	TGCGCCAGCAGCCCTCAGGGGGGAGCGGTCACCGGGGAGCTGTTTTTT	CASSPQGGAVTGELFF
TRBV28	-	TRBJ1-5	-	TGTGCCAGCAGTCCCCGGACAGTCCAAGGTCTTCAGCCCCAGCATTTT	CASSPRTVQGLQPQHF
TRBV4-1	-	TRBJ1-5	-	TGCGCCAGCAGCCAAGACAGTAGCAATCAGCCCCAGCATTTT	CASSQDSSNQPQHF
TRBV4-1	-	TRBJ2-7	-	TGCGCCAGCAACACCCCTTTAAGCGGGCGGAGCTCCTACGAGCAGTACTTC	CASNTPLSGRSSYEQYF
TRBV5-4	-	TRBJ1-1	-	TGTGCCAGCAGCGTTGACAGAAACACTGAAGCTTTCTTT	CASSVDRNTEAFF
TRBV11-2	-	TRBJ2-3	-	TGTGCCAGCAGCTTAGGGACAGACACAGATACGCAGTATTTT	CASSLGTDTDTQYF
TRBV28	-	TRBJ1-2	TRBD1	TGTGCCAGCACCGTGACAGGGTTTAACTATGGCTACACCTTC	CASTVTGFNYGYTF
TRBV18	-	TRBJ1-2	-	TGTGCCAGCTCACCTATGGCGGGGGATGACTATGGCTACACCTTC	CASSPMAGDDYGYTF
TRBV15	few	TRBJ1-5	-	TGTGCCACCAGCAGAGATAGTCCAAAGTCGGGACAGCCCCAGCATTTT	CATSRDSPKSGQPQHF
TRBV5-4	few	TRBJ2-5	-	TGTGCCAGCAGCTTGGGGGGCGGAGACAACCTTGAGACCCAGTACTTC	CASSLGGGDNLETQYF
TRBV11-2	-	TRBJ2-4	-	TGTGCCAGCAGCTTATGGAAGGGGCTAGCCAAAAACATTCAGTACTTC	CASSLWKGLAKNIQYF
TRBV2	-	TRBJ2-5	TRBD1	TGTGCCAGCCACAGGGGTCAAGAGACCCAGTACTTC	CASHRGQETQYF
TRBV18	-	TRBJ1-2	TRBD1	TGTGCCAGCTCACCCAGCCCGGGACAGGGGGCGATAGGCTATGGCTACACCTTC	CASSPSPGQGAIGYGYTF
TRBV7-9	-	TRBJ2-7	TRBD2	TGTGCCAGCAGCTTAGGGGCCCAGCGGGAGGGGTCCTACGAGCAGTACTTC	CASSLGAQREGSYEQYF
TRBV7-9	once	TRBJ1-1	-	TGTGCCAGCAGCTTTACAGGGACGTACTCTGAAGCTTTCTTT	CASSFTGTYSEAFF
TRBV29-1	-	TRBJ2-3	-	TGCAGCGTTGTCCAGGTCACAGATACGCAGTATTTT	CSVVQVTDTQYF
TRBV19	-	TRBJ1-1	-	TGTGCCAGTTTGACGACAGTCATGAACACTGAAGCTTTCTTT	CASLTTVMNTEAFF
TRBV5-1	-	TRBJ2-1	TRBD2	TGCGCCAGCAGCTTGGTAGGGACTAGAGGCAACAATGAGCAGTTCTTC	CASSLVGTRGNNEQFF